This TCR beta chain was identified in a study of blood T cell repertoires in COVID-19 (dated by TCRdb to 2018 to 2021). Study-wide context: The collaborator samples originated in the United States, Italy and Spain and spanned the acute and convalescent phases of COVID-19. The material from the prospective study consisted of cDNA or gDNA derived from T cells, B-cell-depleted T cells, or PBMCs. Subjects who had been exposed to COVID-19, were actively infected with it, or had recovered from it provided the deeply sampled blood TCRbeta repertoires that made up the dataset. The repertoires were released in a freely available public database meant as a resource for research on the immune response to SARS-CoV-2. Samples came from the ongoing ImmuneRACE study (first 160 participants) plus 1,254 subjects from 6 global collaborators. A de-identified subject ID, COVID-19 status, age in years and sex were almost always included in the sample metadata. HLA class I and class II types, where available, came from metadata supplied by the sample provider rather than from assay-based typing.

V is cut by 7 bases and J by 4 bases, and the space between the germline ends is 12 bases. CDR1 and CDR2 are drawn from the germline V gene: SQVTM, ANQGSEA. The CDR3 goes from the cysteine to the phenylalanine over 12 residues. Kept here is only the CDR3 DNA, which spans 36 bases and is read in frame from base 1. Each collaborating institution followed its own protocols to collect whole blood in K2EDTA tubes. For TCRbeta analysis, collaborator samples were shipped as frozen whole blood, as isolated PBMCs, or as DNA extracted from either sample type. TCRbeta CDR3 regions were amplified from genomic DNA using the immunoSEQ Assay, a bias-controlled multiplex PCR. The published analysis was carried out like this. Nucleated cell counts per sample were estimated from amplification of reference gene primers within the assay. To quantify the absolute abundance of each unique TCRbeta CDR3 rearrangement, sequence reads were collapsed and filtered. For each sample, productive Simpson clonality was calculated by taking the square root of Simpson's diversity index across productive rearrangements. TCRdb retrieved this table from immuneACCESS and kept in-frame rearrangements only. Not all clones are present; in checked studies, unresolved V genes account for under half, and no reason is known for the remainder. That table furnishes V, J and clone size, whereas the DNA furnished D and trimming. In this sample the table shows a few hundred thousand clones, approximately 84% of which occur a single time. The ten largest clonotypes hold roughly 8.6% of the sample.

Concerning this clone itself: It lacks a known antigen. Base quality data are lacking; no much larger clone is found one base away.

Paper-wide results and their limitations: The quantity of clinical and demographic metadata differed by source and by participant and was supplied without curation.

The chain is made from TRBV29-1 and TRBJ2-3, with TRBD1 as a weak D call on 5 bases. The sequencing sample was made of peripheral blood. This TCR derives from a human donor in a cohort sampled during active COVID-19. The DNA sequence reads TGCAGCGCTGGACAAGGCGCAGATACGCAGTATTTT. This sequence encodes CSAGQGADTQYF.